This TCR beta chain appears in the sequencing data of a study of blood T cell repertoires in COVID-19. In the study overall: Acute-phase and convalescent COVID-19 samples originated in the United States, Italy and Spain. From T cells, B-cell-depleted T cells, or PBMCs came the material, which was cDNA or gDNA.

Germline loops: CDR1 SGHVS, CDR2 FQNEAQ. V was shortened by 4 bases and J by 7 bases, with 11 bases between the two germline ends. The CDR3 is made up of 13 amino acids. Method: immunoSEQ multiplex PCR; TCRdb's copy keeps in-frame clones and lacks some. Among 150,000 to 200,000 clones listed, 88% were seen once. Sequencing input: peripheral blood. The V and J genes are TRBV7-8 and TRBJ1-3; D remains unclear. This TCR derives from a woman in her 30s with acute or convalescent COVID-19. The CDR3 loop is CASSSGSENTIYF. CDR3 nucleotides: TGTGCCAGCAGCTCCGGGAGTGAGAACACCATATATTTT.